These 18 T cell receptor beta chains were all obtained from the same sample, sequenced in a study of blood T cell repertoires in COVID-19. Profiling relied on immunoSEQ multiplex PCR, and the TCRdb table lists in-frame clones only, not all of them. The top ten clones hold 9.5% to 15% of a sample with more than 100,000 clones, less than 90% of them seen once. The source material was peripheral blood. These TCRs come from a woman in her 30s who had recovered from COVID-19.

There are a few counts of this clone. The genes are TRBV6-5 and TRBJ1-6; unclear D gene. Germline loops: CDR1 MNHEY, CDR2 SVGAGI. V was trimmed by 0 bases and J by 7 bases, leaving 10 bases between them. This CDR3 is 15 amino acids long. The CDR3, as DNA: TGTGCCAGCAGTTACTCGATCAACGGGAATTCACCCCTCCACTTT. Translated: CASSYSINGNSPLHF.

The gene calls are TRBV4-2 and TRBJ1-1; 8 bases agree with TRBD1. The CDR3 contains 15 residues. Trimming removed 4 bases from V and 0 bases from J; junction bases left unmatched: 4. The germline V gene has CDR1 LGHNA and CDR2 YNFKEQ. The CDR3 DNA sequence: TGTGCCAGCAGCCGCAGACAGGGGATGAACACTGAAGCTTTCTTT. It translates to CASSRRQGMNTEAFF.

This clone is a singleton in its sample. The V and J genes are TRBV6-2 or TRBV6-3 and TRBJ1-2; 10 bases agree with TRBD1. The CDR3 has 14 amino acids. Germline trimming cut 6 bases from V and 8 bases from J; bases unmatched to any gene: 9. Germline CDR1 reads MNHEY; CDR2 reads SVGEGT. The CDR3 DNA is TGTGCCAGCAGCCTCGGGACAGGGGCTGGGGGCTACACCTTC. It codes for CASSLGTGAGGYTF.

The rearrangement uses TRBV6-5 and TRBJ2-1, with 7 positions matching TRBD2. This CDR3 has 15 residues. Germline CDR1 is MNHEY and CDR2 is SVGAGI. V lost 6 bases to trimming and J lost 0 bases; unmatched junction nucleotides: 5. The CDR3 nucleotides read TGTGCCAGCAGGGTAAGCGGGGTCTCCTACAATGAGCAGTTCTTC. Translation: CASRVSGVSYNEQFF.

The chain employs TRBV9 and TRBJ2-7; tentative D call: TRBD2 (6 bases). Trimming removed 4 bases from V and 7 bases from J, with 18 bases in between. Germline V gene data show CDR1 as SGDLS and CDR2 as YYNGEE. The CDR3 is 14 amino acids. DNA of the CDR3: TGTGCCAGCAGCAAACTACGGACGGAGGGGGAGCAGTACTTC. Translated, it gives CASSKLRTEGEQYF. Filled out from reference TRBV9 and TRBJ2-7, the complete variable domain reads DSGVTQTPKHLITATGQRVTLRCSPRSGDLSVYWYQQSLDQGLQFLIQYYNGEERAKGNILERFSAQQFPDLHSELNLSSLELGDSALYFCASSKLRTEGEQYFGPGTRLTVT.

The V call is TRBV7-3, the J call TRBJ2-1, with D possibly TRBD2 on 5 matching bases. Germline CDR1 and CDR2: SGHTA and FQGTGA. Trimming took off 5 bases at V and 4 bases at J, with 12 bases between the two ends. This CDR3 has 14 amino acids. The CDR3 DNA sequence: TGTGCCAGCAGCCCCTCCCGGGGTTACAATGAGCAGTTCTTC. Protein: CASSPSRGYNEQFF.

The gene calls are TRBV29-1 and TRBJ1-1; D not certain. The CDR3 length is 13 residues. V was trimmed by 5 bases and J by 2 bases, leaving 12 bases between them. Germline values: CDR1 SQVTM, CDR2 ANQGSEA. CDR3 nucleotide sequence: TGCAGCGTTCAGGAGGGAGTTAACACTGAAGCTTTCTTT. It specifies CSVQEGVNTEAFF.

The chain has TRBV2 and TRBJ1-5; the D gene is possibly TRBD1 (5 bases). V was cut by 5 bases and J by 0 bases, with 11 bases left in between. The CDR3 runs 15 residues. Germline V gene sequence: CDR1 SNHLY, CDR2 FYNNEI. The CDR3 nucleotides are TGTGCCAGCAGTTCTGACAGATATAGCAATCAGCCCCAGCATTTT. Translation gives CASSSDRYSNQPQHF.

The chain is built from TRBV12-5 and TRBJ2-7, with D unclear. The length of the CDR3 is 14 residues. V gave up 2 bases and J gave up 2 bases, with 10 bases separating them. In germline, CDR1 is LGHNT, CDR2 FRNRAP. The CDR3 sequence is CASGLPGLAYEQYF. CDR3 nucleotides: TGTGCTAGTGGTTTGCCCGGTTTAGCCTACGAGCAGTACTTC. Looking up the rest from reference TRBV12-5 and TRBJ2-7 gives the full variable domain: DARVTQTPRHKVTEMGQEVTMRCQPILGHNTVFWYRQTMMQGLELLAYFRNRAPLDDSGMPKDRFSAEMPDATLATLKIQPSEPRDSAVYFCASGLPGLAYEQYFGPGTRLTVT.

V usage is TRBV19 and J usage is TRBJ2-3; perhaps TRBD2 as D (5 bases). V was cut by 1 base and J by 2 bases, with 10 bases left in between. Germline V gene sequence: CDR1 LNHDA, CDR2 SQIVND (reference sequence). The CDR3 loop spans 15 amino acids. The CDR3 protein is CASSIGPSTTDTQYF. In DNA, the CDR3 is TGTGCCAGTAGTATAGGGCCTAGCACCACAGATACGCAGTATTTT.

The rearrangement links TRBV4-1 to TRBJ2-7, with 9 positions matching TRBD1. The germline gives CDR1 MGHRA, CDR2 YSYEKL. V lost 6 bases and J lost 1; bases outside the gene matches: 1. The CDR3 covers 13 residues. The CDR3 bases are TGCGCCAGCAGGGGGACAGGGTCCTACGAGCAGTACTTC. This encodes CASRGTGSYEQYF.

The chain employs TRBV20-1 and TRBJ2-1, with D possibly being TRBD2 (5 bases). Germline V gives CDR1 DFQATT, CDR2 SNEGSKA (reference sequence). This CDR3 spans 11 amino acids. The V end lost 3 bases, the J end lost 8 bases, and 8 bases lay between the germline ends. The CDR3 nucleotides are TGCAGTGCTAGCCCGAGGGATGAGCAGTTCTTC. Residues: CSASPRDEQFF.

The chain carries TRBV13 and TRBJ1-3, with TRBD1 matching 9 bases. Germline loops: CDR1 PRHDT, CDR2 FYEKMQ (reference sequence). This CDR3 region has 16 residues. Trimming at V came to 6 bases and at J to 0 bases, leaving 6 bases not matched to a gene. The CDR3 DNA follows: TGTGCCAGCAGGAGGACAGGGGAGAACTCTGGAAACACCATATATTTT. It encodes CASRRTGENSGNTIYF. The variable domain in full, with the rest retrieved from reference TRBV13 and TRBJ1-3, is AAGVIQSPRHLIKEKRETATLKCYPIPRHDTVYWYQQGPGQDPQFLISFYEKMQSDKGSIPDRFSAQQFSDYHSELNMSSLELGDSALYFCASRRTGENSGNTIYFGEGSWLTVV.

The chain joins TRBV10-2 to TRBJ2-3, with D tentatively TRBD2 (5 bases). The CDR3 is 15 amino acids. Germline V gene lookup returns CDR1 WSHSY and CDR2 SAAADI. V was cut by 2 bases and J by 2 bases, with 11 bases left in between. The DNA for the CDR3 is TGCGCCAGCAGTGAGGAGCGGAGATCCACAGATACGCAGTATTTT. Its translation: CASSEERRSTDTQYF.

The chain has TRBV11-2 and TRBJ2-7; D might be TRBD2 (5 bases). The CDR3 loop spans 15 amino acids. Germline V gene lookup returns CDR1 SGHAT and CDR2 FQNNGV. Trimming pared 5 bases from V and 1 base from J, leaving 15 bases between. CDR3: CASSLQTEVSYEQYF. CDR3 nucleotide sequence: TGTGCCAGCAGCCTTCAGACGGAGGTGTCCTACGAGCAGTACTTC.

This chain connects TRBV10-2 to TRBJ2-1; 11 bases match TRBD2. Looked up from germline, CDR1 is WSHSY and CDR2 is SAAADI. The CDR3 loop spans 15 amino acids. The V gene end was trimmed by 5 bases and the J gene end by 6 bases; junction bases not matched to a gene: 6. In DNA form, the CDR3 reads TGCGCCAGCAGTCAACTAGCGGGAGCTGGCAATGAGCAGTTCTTC. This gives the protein CASSQLAGAGNEQFF.

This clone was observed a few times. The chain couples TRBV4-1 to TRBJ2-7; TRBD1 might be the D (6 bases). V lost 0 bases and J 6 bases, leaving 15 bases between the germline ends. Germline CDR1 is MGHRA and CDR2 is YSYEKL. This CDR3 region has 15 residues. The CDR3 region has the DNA TGCGCCAGCAGCCAAGAATCCAGGGGCCATTTCGAGCAGTACTTC. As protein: CASSQESRGHFEQYF.

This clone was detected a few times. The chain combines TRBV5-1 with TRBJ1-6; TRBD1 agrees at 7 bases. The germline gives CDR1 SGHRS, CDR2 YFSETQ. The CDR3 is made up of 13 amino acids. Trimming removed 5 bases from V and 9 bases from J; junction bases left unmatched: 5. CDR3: CASRLQGSSPLHF. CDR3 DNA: TGCGCCAGCAGGTTACAGGGGTCTTCACCCCTCCACTTT.